This TCR beta chain was sequenced for a study of T cells in Graves' hyperthyroidism and ophthalmopathy. Across the whole study: Once the initial diagnosis was made, peripheral blood was obtained before any treatment. Study-level findings and limits: Peripheral blood also featured most of the thyroid clonotypes expanded above 0.001.

The CDR3 length is 12 residues. V lost 7 bases to trimming and J lost 6 bases; unmatched junction nucleotides: 8. Germline assignment: CDR1 SQVTM and CDR2 ANQGSEA. The study enrolled patients aged 18 to 65 with newly diagnosed hyperthyroidism of under 2 months' duration. RNA transcripts were the template for amplifying TCR beta CDR3 regions. The HTBI set primed first-round TCR CDR3 RT-PCR. TCRdb recomputed calls from the multiplex PCR reads with MiXCR, one row per CDR3 protein. The sample lists roughly 350,000 distinct CDR3 sequences, roughly 13% seen once, with under 30% in the top ten. The table lists this clonotype with many counts. What it binds is unknown.

The sequenced sample was blood. This TCR was recovered from a woman aged 25-40 years with Graves' hyperthyroidism. The chain links TRBV29-1 to TRBJ1-1, with TRBD1 identical over 7 bases. The chain's CDR3 is CSGQTGSAEAFF. In DNA, the CDR3 is TGCAGCGGGCAGACAGGGTCCGCTGAAGCTTTCTTT.